The 10 T cell receptor beta chains below all came from one sample that was sequenced in a study of blood T cell repertoires in COVID-19. Sequenced by immunoSEQ multiplex PCR; TCRdb stores in-frame clones only, minus some. Of about 330,000 clones listed, more than 75% are singletons. The material sequenced was peripheral blood. The receptor source for this set is a woman in her forties or fifties with active or convalescent COVID-19.

The chain combines TRBV3-1 (or the pseudogene TRBV3-2) with TRBJ1-2, with TRBD1 matching 8 bases. The ends lost 2 bases at V and 9 bases at J; junction bases unmatched: 5. The CDR3 runs to 13 residues. Germline lookup yields CDR1 LGHDT and CDR2 YNNKEL (reference sequence). This chain's CDR3 is CASSQPQGASYTF. CDR3 sequence (DNA): TGTGCCAGCAGCCAACCTCAGGGGGCGAGCTACACCTTC.

This chain uses TRBV5-6 with TRBJ2-7, with 10 bases identical to TRBD1. Germline CDR1 is SGHDT and CDR2 is YYEEEE. Trimming at V came to 5 bases and at J to 2 bases, leaving 7 bases not matched to a gene. The CDR3 totals 15 residues. CDR3 in DNA: TGTGCCAGCAGGTACCGGGACAGGGGTCCCTACGAGCAGTACTTC. Residues: CASRYRDRGPYEQYF.

V and J are TRBV19 and TRBJ1-5, with TRBD1 as a possible D gene (6 bases). Between the trimmed V and J ends, which lost 5 bases and 7 bases, there was a span of 12 bases. The CDR3 spans 13 residues. Germline CDR1 reads LNHDA; CDR2 reads SQIVND (reference sequence). The CDR3 is CASSLWGPQPQHF. DNA for the CDR3: TGTGCCAGTAGTTTGTGGGGGCCCCAGCCCCAGCATTTT.

The rearrangement links TRBV4-3 to TRBJ2-3; 9 bases line up with TRBD1. Unmatched junction bases numbered 7, after V lost 0 bases and J lost 0 bases. CDR3 length equals 18 residues. From germline, CDR1 is LGHNA and CDR2 YSLEER. In DNA form, the CDR3 reads TGCGCCAGCAGCCAAGACTTAGCCGGACAGGGGAGCACAGATACGCAGTATTTT. It codes for CASSQDLAGQGSTDTQYF.

The rearrangement uses TRBV27 and TRBJ1-2; weak D call: TRBD1 (6 bases). V gave up 8 bases and J gave up 1 base, with 17 bases separating them. Germline V lookup: CDR1 MNHEY, CDR2 SMNVEV (reference sequence). This CDR3 has 15 amino acids. CDR3 bases: TGTGCCAGCCGGGGGGCAGGGAGAATTAACTATGGCTACACCTTC. Translation gives CASRGAGRINYGYTF.

V gene TRBV3-1 (or the pseudogene TRBV3-2) combines with J gene TRBJ1-2; D is ambiguous. Germline V lookup: CDR1 LGHDT, CDR2 YNNKEL (reference sequence). The germline V and J ends were trimmed by 2 bases and 0 bases, with 10 bases remaining between them. The CDR3 runs 15 residues. The CDR3 sequence is CASSQSSVPNYGYTF. The CDR3 bases are TGTGCCAGCAGCCAAAGCTCTGTTCCTAACTATGGCTACACCTTC.

The CDR3 DNA is TGTGCCAGTAGGGTAGCGGGGGGGATGGACACCGGGGAGCTGTTTTTT. Translated: CASRVAGGMDTGELFF. J is TRBJ2-2 and V is TRBV19, with 11 nucleotides matching TRBD2. Germline loops: CDR1 LNHDA, CDR2 SQIVND (reference sequence). Losses at the gene ends were 6 bases for V and 3 bases for J; bases not matched to a gene: 6. This CDR3 region has 16 residues.

The rearrangement links TRBV30 to TRBJ2-4, with D possibly matching TRBD1 (5 bases). Germline V gene data show CDR1 as GTSNPN and CDR2 as SVGIG (reference sequence). The CDR3 covers 14 residues. V lost 2 bases and J 6 bases, leaving 14 bases between the germline ends. Here the CDR3 DNA reads TGTGCCTGGAGTATAGACAAGGGGCGAAACATTCAGTACTTC. Its translation: CAWSIDKGRNIQYF.

V usage is TRBV27 and J usage is TRBJ1-1, with D uncertain. The germline CDR1 and CDR2 sequences are MNHEY and SMNVEV (reference sequence). The germline V and J ends were trimmed by 7 bases and 6 bases, with 21 bases remaining between them. This CDR3 is built from 15 residues. CDR3 nucleotide sequence: TGTGCCAGCACCTCGAGAGGAAGTTATGGCGCTGAAGCTTTCTTT. Protein sequence: CASTSRGSYGAEAFF.

The chain combines TRBV12-3 or TRBV12-4 with TRBJ2-1; maybe TRBD2 (5 bases). Trimming shortened V by 7 bases and J by 7 bases, and 14 bases separated the two germline ends. The CDR3 loop spans 13 amino acids. The CDR3 spells CASKDTPGNEQFF. The CDR3 DNA follows: TGTGCCAGCAAGGATACCCCGGGGAATGAGCAGTTCTTC.